This T cell receptor (beta chain) was recorded in a study of blood T cell repertoires in COVID-19 (dated by TCRdb to about 2020). About the full investigation: Samples covering the acute and convalescent phases of COVID-19 were provided by collaborators in the United States, Italy and Spain. The prospective study material was composed of cDNA or gDNA derived from T cells, B-cell-depleted T cells, or PBMCs. Subjects who had been exposed to COVID-19, were actively infected with it, or had recovered from it provided the deeply sampled blood TCRbeta repertoires that made up the dataset. The repertoires were released in a freely available public database meant as a resource for research on the immune response to SARS-CoV-2. The samples were drawn from two sources: the first 160 participants of the ongoing ImmuneRACE study, and approximately 1,300 subjects contributed by 6 global collaborators. A de-identified subject ID, COVID-19 status, age in years and sex were almost always included in the sample metadata. Where available, HLA class I and class II types were obtained from metadata supplied by the sample provider rather than from assay-based typing. On the study overall, not on this receptor specifically: The quantity of clinical and demographic metadata differed by source and by participant and was supplied without curation.

The immunoSEQ Assay, a bias-controlled multiplex PCR, was used to amplify TCRbeta CDR3 regions from genomic DNA. On the study's bioinformatics: Nucleated cell counts per sample were estimated from amplification of reference gene primers within the assay. Sequence reads were collapsed and filtered to measure the absolute abundance of every unique TCRbeta CDR3 rearrangement. For each sample, productive Simpson clonality was calculated as the square root of Simpson's diversity index across productive rearrangements. The clones in this table, taken by TCRdb from immuneACCESS, are in-frame only. Not every clone is retained; where verified, under half of the shortfall comes from an unresolved V gene, and the cause of the rest is unknown. V and J calls and clone size are those listed in that table; D and trimming were worked out from the DNA. The sample profile shows 150,000 to 200,000 clones; just over 85% of them were found once. Roughly 8% of the sample rests with the top ten.

The collaborating institutions used their own protocols to collect whole blood in K2EDTA tubes. For TCRbeta analysis, collaborators shipped samples in one of three forms: frozen whole blood, isolated PBMCs, or DNA extracted from either of those sample types. Of note for this clone: Its antigen remains unidentified. Per-base quality was not reported, and no clone a single base away is much larger than it.

What was sequenced was peripheral blood. The clonotype comes from a man aged 55 to 69 with acute or convalescent COVID-19.

DNA sequence: TGTGCCAGCACCCTTAAGACTAGCGGGAGAGGTGATACGCAGTATTTT. It translates to CASTLKTSGRGDTQYF. The chain links TRBV13 with TRBJ2-3, and 12 junction bases match TRBD2. Looking up the germline V gene (reference sequence) yields CDR1 PRHDT and CDR2 FYEKMQ. Inclusive of the bounding cysteine and phenylalanine, the CDR3 is 16 residues long. The read is trimmed to its CDR3 DNA, 48 bases read in frame from base 1. The V end gives up 7 bases and the J end 6 bases, leaving 11 bases in the junction not matched to a gene.